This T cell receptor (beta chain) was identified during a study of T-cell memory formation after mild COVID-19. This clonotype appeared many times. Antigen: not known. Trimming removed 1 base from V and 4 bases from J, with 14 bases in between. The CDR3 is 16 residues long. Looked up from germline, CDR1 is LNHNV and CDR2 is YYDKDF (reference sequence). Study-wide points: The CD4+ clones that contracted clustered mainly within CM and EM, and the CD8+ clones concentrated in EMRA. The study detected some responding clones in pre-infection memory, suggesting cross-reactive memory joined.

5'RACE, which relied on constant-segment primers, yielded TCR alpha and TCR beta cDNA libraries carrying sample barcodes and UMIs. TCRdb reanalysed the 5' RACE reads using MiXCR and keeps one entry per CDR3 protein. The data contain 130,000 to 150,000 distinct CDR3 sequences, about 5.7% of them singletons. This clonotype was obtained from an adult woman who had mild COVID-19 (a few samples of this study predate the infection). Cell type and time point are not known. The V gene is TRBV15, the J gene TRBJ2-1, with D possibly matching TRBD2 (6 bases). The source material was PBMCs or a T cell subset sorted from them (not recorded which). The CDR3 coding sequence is TGTGCCACCAGCAGAGGTACTGCCGGGAGATACAATGAGCAGTTCTTC. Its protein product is CATSRGTAGRYNEQFF.